This T cell receptor (beta chain) was profiled in a study of T cells in Graves' hyperthyroidism and ophthalmopathy. Amplification of TCR beta CDR3 regions used RNA as the template. Using the HTBI primer set, a first-round RT-PCR was run on the TCR CDR3. From the multiplex PCR reads, TCRdb called clonotypes with MiXCR, one entry per CDR3 protein. The sample lists some 600,000 distinct CDR3 sequences; around 42% were seen once. On this clonotype: The antigen is not known. Here the CDR3 omits its conserved ending phenylalanine or tryptophan, so a read error is the likely source.

The length of the CDR3 is 14 residues. V lost 6 bases to trimming and J lost 4 bases, with 13 bases between them. Looked up from germline, CDR1 is DFQATT and CDR2 is SNEGSKA (reference sequence). Study results and caveats: Most thyroid clonotypes with frequency above 0.001 were detected in blood.

This rearrangement joins TRBV20-1 to TRBJ1-6, with D perhaps matching TRBD1 (5 bases). The sequencing sample was made of peripheral blood or thyroid tissue (not recorded which). This sequence was found in a woman between 18 and 30 years old with Graves' hyperthyroidism. The CDR3 nucleotides read TGCAGTGCGGAGGGGACGGCATATAATTCACCCCTCCACCTT. The encoded protein is CSAEGTAYNSPLHL.